Sequencing of this TCR beta chain was carried out in a study of identical twins. Study results and limitations: Possibly, invariant MAIT and iNKT cells partly confounded zero-insertion analyses. Beta out-of-frame twin sharing showed a weaker excess.

Germline V gene lookup returns CDR1 DFQATT and CDR2 SNEGSKA (reference sequence). The V end lost 3 bases, the J end lost 6 bases, and 11 bases lay between the germline ends. This CDR3 has 12 amino acids. This clonotype was detected many times. Its antigen is still unknown. TCRdb fed the 5' RACE reads into MiXCR, producing one record per CDR3 protein. The sample contains around 280,000 distinct CDR3 sequences, roughly 8.6% of which appear only once. The same sample was also used in a study of yellow fever vaccine responses in identical twins. From that study: Vaccine-induced T cell responses in twins were reportedly observed to appear partly convergent, partly personalized.

The TCR originated in a woman in her late teens or twenties in good health. Material for sequencing was memory (CD45RO+) T cells sorted from blood. This chain uses TRBV20-1 with TRBJ1-2; D gene unclear. Here the CDR3 reads CSASGGSNGYTF. The CDR3 DNA follows: TGCAGTGCTAGTGGAGGGTCTAATGGCTACACCTTC.